Listed here is a single TCR beta chain. Its matching antigen is unknown. The data were obtained in a study of shared clonotypes between healthy human individuals. Whole-study findings and limits: Clonotype sharing among the donors was expected to vary with sequencing depth.

Here immunoSEQ multiplex PCR was the method, and the copy in TCRdb shows in-frame clones only, minus some. The top ten clones hold approximately 1.7% of a sample with millions of clones, roughly 91% of them seen once. The CDR3 has 14 amino acids. The germline V gene has CDR1 SEHNR and CDR2 FQNEAQ (reference sequence). V was trimmed by 2 bases and J by 4 bases, leaving 11 bases between them. As defined, naive CD8 cells were CD45RO-negative and positively selected for CCR7, with terminally differentiated effector memory CD45RA+ cells excluded. The TCR was taken from a man between 18 and 35 years old in good health. Some clones in this sample may be carry-over from other donors' samples. The rearrangement uses TRBV7-9 and TRBJ1-1; D is perhaps TRBD1 (5 bases). Sequences were obtained from naive CD8+ T cells from PBMCs. CDR3 residues: CASSLPGHLTEAFF. DNA of the CDR3: TGTGCCAGCAGCTTACCCGGACACCTCACTGAAGCTTTCTTT.